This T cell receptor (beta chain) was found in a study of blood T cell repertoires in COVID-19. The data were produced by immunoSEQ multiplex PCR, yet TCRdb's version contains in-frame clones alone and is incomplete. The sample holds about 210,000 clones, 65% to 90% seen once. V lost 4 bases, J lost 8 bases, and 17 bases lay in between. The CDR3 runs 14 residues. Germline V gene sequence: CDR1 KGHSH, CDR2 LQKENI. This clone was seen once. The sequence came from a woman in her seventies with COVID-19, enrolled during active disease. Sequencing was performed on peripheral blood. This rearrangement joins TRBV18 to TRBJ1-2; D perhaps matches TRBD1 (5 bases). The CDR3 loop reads CASSLFPGMGGYTF. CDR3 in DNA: TGTGCCAGCTCACTTTTTCCAGGGATGGGGGGCTACACCTTC.